Described below is a single T cell receptor (beta chain) sequence and its context. Additional DNA sequences in this sample encode the identical CDR3. CDR1 LNHDA and CDR2 SQIVND come from the germline V gene (reference sequence). J gave up 3 bases and V 9 bases, and 4 bases lay outside the gene matches. This CDR3 contains 12 residues. This sample is drawn from a study of control samples from healthy donors and cancer patients. Assay used: immunoSEQ multiplex PCR; TCRdb lists only in-frame clones, some missing. Of approximately 150,000 clones in the sample, about 90% were seen once. This TCR was sampled from a woman aged 30 to 39 in good health. The chain uses TRBV19 and TRBJ1-1, with TRBD1 matching over 7 bases. Sequencing was performed on blood. CDR3 nucleotide sequence: TGTGCCAGCAACAGGGGTTACACTGAAGCTTTCTTT. It yields the protein CASNRGYTEAFF.